This TCR beta chain is drawn from a study of neurological immune-mediated disorders. This clonotype was found many times. Sequencing runs each yielded over 180 million TCR-beta sequences from 15-18 subjects. MiXCR was run by TCRdb on the 5' RACE reads, yielding one entry per CDR3 protein. The data show tens of thousands of distinct CDR3 sequences, 20% to 30% seen once. The CDR3 is made up of 15 amino acids. V shed 4 bases and J 5 bases; nucleotides not matched to a gene: 10. CDR1 and CDR2 from the germline V gene are SGHRS and YFSETQ. The chain couples TRBV5-1 to TRBJ2-7; TRBD1 matches at 9 bases. The TCR comes from a woman between 65 and 79 years old in good health. The specimen was PBMCs. In DNA form, the CDR3 reads TGCGCCAGCAGCCCCGCCGGGACAGGGTACGACGAGCAGTACTTC. Translating gives CASSPAGTGYDEQYF.